The clone carrying this TCR beta chain was observed at least ten times. Germline CDR1 MNHEY, CDR2 SVGAGI. The V end was cut by 0 bases, the J end by 5 bases, with 8 bases between. The CDR3 loop spans 15 amino acids. The data stem from a study of T cell repertoires in cytomegalovirus infection. MiXCR was run by TCRdb on the reads, yielding one entry per CDR3 protein. There are fewer than 400,000 distinct CDR3 sequences in the sample; around a sixth occur only once, and around 10% lies in the top ten. The chain combines TRBV6-5 with TRBJ1-6; D unclear. This TCR was sampled from a human donor in good health (CMV status not recorded). Some clones in this sample may be carry-over from other donors' samples. The source material was PBMCs. CDR3 amino acids: CASSYSSGNNSPLHF. For the CDR3, the DNA is TGTGCCAGCAGTTACTCGTCAGGAAATAATTCACCCCTCCACTTT.